This entry features one T cell receptor (beta chain) sequence. This record comes from a study of monozygotic twins with inflammatory bowel disease. Germline loops: CDR1 SGDLS, CDR2 YYNGEE. The CDR3 loop spans 16 amino acids. Per sample, reverse transcription was split into eight reactions. TCRdb reprocessed the 5' RACE reads, keeping one entry per CDR3 protein, no DNA. Seen in this sample are under 200,000 distinct CDR3 sequences; the ten most common clones hold 2.8%. The V gene is TRBV9, the J gene TRBJ2-2; TCRdb calls TRBD2, which cannot be checked without DNA. The TCR sequence derives from a human donor with ulcerative colitis or Crohn's disease, or a healthy co-twin of an affected twin (not recorded which). Source material: blood. The CDR3 region is CASSVRGTSETGELFF.